The 27 T cell receptor beta chains below were found in one sample sequenced in a study of blood T cell repertoires in COVID-19. Data came from immunoSEQ multiplex PCR; TCRdb stores just in-frame clones and leaves some out. The profile covers about 210,000 clones, with around 81% appearing a single time and over 7% taken by the ten largest. Sequences were obtained from peripheral blood. The source is a woman between 65 and 79 years old with acute or convalescent COVID-19.

The rearrangement links TRBV19 to TRBJ1-3; TRBD1 aligns across 9 bases. The CDR3 sequence is 15 residues long. Germline assignment: CDR1 LNHDA and CDR2 SQIVND (reference sequence). J was trimmed by 4 bases and V by 5 bases; bases with no gene match: 6. CDR3 sequence: CASSLGQGAGNTIYF. The CDR3 DNA follows: TGTGCCAGTAGTTTGGGACAGGGAGCGGGAAACACCATATATTTT. The full variable domain, with the rest looked up from reference TRBV19 and TRBJ1-3, is DGGITQSPKYLFRKEGQNVTLSCEQNLNHDAMYWYRQDPGQGLRLIYYSQIVNDFQKGDIAEGYSVSREKKESFPLTVTSAQKNPTAFYLCASSLGQGAGNTIYFGEGSWLTVV.

This sequence joins TRBV27 and TRBJ2-1; possibly TRBD2 for D (6 bases). CDR1 and CDR2 from the germline V gene are MNHEY and SMNVEV (reference sequence). The CDR3 has 17 residues. Trimming removed 2 bases at V and 5 bases at J, with 19 bases between. CDR3 DNA sequence: TGTGCCAGCAGTTTAATCGCCCAGCGGGTTACAAACAATGAGCAGTTCTTC. This codes for CASSLIAQRVTNNEQFF.

This clone has only a few counts. This chain links TRBV5-1 with TRBJ2-1; D perhaps matches TRBD2 (6 bases). Germline V CDR1 and CDR2: SGHRS, YFSETQ. V lost 0 bases, J lost 2 bases, and 9 bases lay in between. The CDR3 spans 15 residues. The CDR3 is CASSLGSGAYNEQFF. In nucleotides, the CDR3 is TGCGCCAGCAGCTTGGGTTCGGGGGCCTACAATGAGCAGTTCTTC.

The rearrangement links TRBV5-1 to TRBJ2-2, with D perhaps matching TRBD1 (6 bases). The V end lost 7 bases, the J end lost 6 bases, and 19 bases lay between the germline ends. There are 15 residues in the CDR3. Germline V gene data show CDR1 as SGHRS and CDR2 as YFSETQ. CDR3 sequence (DNA): TGCGCCAGCGGGGAACAGGGAACTTTGGCCGGGGAGCTGTTTTTT. Its translation is CASGEQGTLAGELFF.

This clone was picked up one time. J is TRBJ2-7 and V is TRBV15; 11 bases agree with TRBD2. The CDR3 spans 17 residues. The germline V gene encodes CDR1 LNHNV and CDR2 YYDKDF (reference sequence). J was trimmed by 0 bases and V by 6 bases; bases with no gene match: 10. CDR3 residues: CATREVAGGFGSYEQYF. CDR3 coding DNA: TGTGCCACCAGGGAAGTAGCGGGGGGGTTCGGCTCCTACGAGCAGTACTTC.

V gene TRBV9 combines with J gene TRBJ2-5; 8 bases match TRBD1. Germline lookup yields CDR1 SGDLS and CDR2 YYNGEE. J was trimmed by 4 bases and V by 0 bases; bases with no gene match: 8. The CDR3 loop spans 16 amino acids. CDR3 nucleotides: TGTGCCAGCAGCGTAGACCACGGACAGGGAGGAGAGACCCAGTACTTC. Translated: CASSVDHGQGGETQYF.

The chain links TRBV24-1 to TRBJ2-3; no clear D. The V and J ends lost 9 bases and 0 bases respectively, with 3 bases between them. CDR3 size: 11 residues. The germline gives CDR1 KGHDR, CDR2 SFDVKD. CDR3 residues: CATSSTDTQYF. The CDR3 DNA reads TGTGCCACCTCTAGCACAGATACGCAGTATTTT.

The V call is TRBV19, the J call TRBJ1-1, with 10 positions matching TRBD1. The CDR3 is 13 residues long. CDR1 and CDR2 (germline): LNHDA, SQIVND (reference sequence). V was pared by 8 bases and J by 5 bases, with 5 bases of the junction left unmatched. The CDR3 sequence: CASQDRGRTEAFF. In nucleotides, the CDR3 is TGTGCCAGTCAAGACAGGGGGCGGACTGAAGCTTTCTTT.

V usage is TRBV5-1 and J usage is TRBJ1-2; TRBD1 matches at 11 bases. V dropped 0 bases and J dropped 6; count of bases not matched to a gene: 7. This CDR3 region has 16 residues. Germline V gives CDR1 SGHRS, CDR2 YFSETQ. The CDR3, as DNA: TGCGCCAGCAGCTTGGTTGGCGGACAGGGGGCCAATGGCTACACCTTC. This sequence encodes CASSLVGGQGANGYTF.

This chain uses TRBV10-3 with TRBJ2-3; 14 bases are shared with TRBD2. The trim removed 8 bases at V and 2 bases at J, leaving 9 bases unmatched. The CDR3 is made up of 17 amino acids. Germline CDR1 is ENHRY and CDR2 is SYGVKD. DNA of the CDR3: TGTGCCATCCAAAGGACTAGCGGGGGGATCCTCACAGATACGCAGTATTTT. This gives the protein CAIQRTSGGILTDTQYF.

The gene calls are TRBV7-9 and TRBJ2-2; no clear D gene. V lost 5 bases and J 1 base, leaving 5 bases between the germline ends. The V gene's germline CDR1 is SEHNR and CDR2 FQNEAQ (reference sequence). There are 13 residues in the CDR3. In nucleotides, the CDR3 is TGTGCCAGCAGCCGACAGAACACCGGGGAGCTGTTTTTT. Translated: CASSRQNTGELFF. Drawing the rest from reference TRBV7-9 and TRBJ2-2, the complete variable domain is DTGVSQNPRHKITKRGQNVTFRCDPISEHNRLYWYRQTLGQGPEFLTYFQNEAQLEKSRLLSDRFSAERPKGSFSTLEIQRTEQGDSAMYLCASSRQNTGELFFGEGSRLTVL.

This rearrangement joins TRBV6-4 to TRBJ2-2; 11 positions agree with TRBD2. Unmatched junction bases numbered 7, after V lost 2 bases and J lost 5 bases. The CDR3 consists of 17 residues. Germline loops: CDR1 MRHNA, CDR2 SNTAGT. In DNA, the CDR3 is TGTGCCAGCAGTGACCTCCCCGGGACTAGCGGAACCGGGGAGCTGTTTTTT. This encodes CASSDLPGTSGTGELFF.

Only one count was recorded for this clone. The V call is TRBV6-5, the J call TRBJ1-5; no reliable D call. Germline V CDR1 and CDR2: MNHEY, SVGAGI. CDR3 length: 13 amino acids. V lost 6 bases to trimming and J lost 4 bases, with 10 bases between them. In DNA form, the CDR3 reads TGTGCCAGCAGACCTACAGTTAATCAGCCCCAGCATTTT. This sequence encodes CASRPTVNQPQHF.

In this sample, this clone turned up many times. The rearrangement joins TRBV11-2 to TRBJ2-5, with a tentative D call TRBD1 (6 bases). V lost 4 bases and J 4 bases, leaving 16 bases between the germline ends. Germline V lookup: CDR1 SGHAT, CDR2 FQNNGV. The CDR3 spans 15 residues. The CDR3 sequence is CASSSPRDMGETQYF. CDR3 nucleotide sequence: TGTGCCAGCAGCTCGCCCAGGGACATGGGAGAGACCCAGTACTTC.

The chain recombines TRBV7-6 with TRBJ2-1; tentative D call: TRBD2 (7 bases). The CDR3 is 17 residues long. Germline CDR1 reads SGHVS; CDR2 reads FNYEAQ. V was clipped by 1 base and J by 3 bases, with 16 bases between them. CDR3 protein: CASSLGVGGVFYNEQFF. CDR3 nucleotide sequence: TGTGCCAGCAGCTTAGGCGTAGGGGGGGTCTTCTACAATGAGCAGTTCTTC.

The chain combines TRBV13 with TRBJ1-6; no clear D. Trimming took 7 bases from V and 4 from J, leaving 11 bases between them. Germline values: CDR1 PRHDT, CDR2 FYEKMQ (reference sequence). The CDR3 totals 14 residues. CDR3 DNA sequence: TGTGCCAGCACCACTAGGCAGTATAATTCACCCCTCCACTTT. As protein: CASTTRQYNSPLHF.

This sequence joins TRBV18 and TRBJ1-6; 8 bases are shared with TRBD1. The CDR3 is 15 residues long. Germline CDR1 KGHSH, CDR2 LQKENI. The trim removed 3 bases at V and 9 bases at J, leaving 7 bases unmatched. The CDR3 is CASSPYTGGSSPLHF. CDR3 bases: TGTGCCAGCTCACCGTACACAGGGGGTAGTTCACCCCTCCACTTT.

CDR3 residues: CASSIDGMRAYNEQFF. The CDR3 DNA is TGTGCCAGTAGTATAGACGGCATGAGGGCATACAATGAGCAGTTCTTC. The chain carries TRBV19 and TRBJ2-1; D is perhaps TRBD2 (5 bases). This CDR3 region has 16 residues. The V gene lost 0 bases and the J gene lost 4 bases, with 13 bases spanning the gap. Germline-derived CDR1 and CDR2 are LNHDA and SQIVND (reference sequence).

CDR3 in amino acids: CASSVSGSSYNEQFF. CDR3 in DNA: TGTGCCAGCAGCGTCAGTGGGAGCTCCTACAATGAGCAGTTCTTC. The chain is built from TRBV9 and TRBJ2-1; D possibly corresponds to TRBD2 (5 bases). V shed 2 bases and J shed 0 bases, with 9 bases lying between them. CDR3 length: 15 amino acids. The V gene's germline CDR1 is SGDLS and CDR2 YYNGEE.

This clone was observed a few times. V and J are TRBV7-8 and TRBJ1-4; no clear D. V was pared by 8 bases and J by 6 bases, with 16 bases between. The germline CDR1 and CDR2 sequences are SGHVS and FQNEAQ. The CDR3 runs to 14 residues. DNA for the CDR3: TGTGCCAGCTCTCGAGGCCAGACGTATGAAAAACTGTTTTTT. It is translated as CASSRGQTYEKLFF.

There are a few counts of this clone. This chain uses TRBV7-9 with TRBJ2-1; 9 bases map to TRBD2. V was clipped by 1 base and J by 0 bases; unmatched bases: 10. CDR1 SEHNR and CDR2 FQNEAQ come from the germline V gene (reference sequence). CDR3 length: 19 residues. Here the CDR3 reads CASSLGRLAGKGSYNEQFF. The CDR3 DNA reads as TGTGCCAGCAGCTTAGGCCGGCTAGCGGGGAAAGGCTCCTACAATGAGCAGTTCTTC.

The genes are TRBV5-1 and TRBJ1-4, with a weak D call TRBD1 (6 bases). The CDR3 has 16 residues. Per the germline V gene, CDR1 is SGHRS and CDR2 is YFSETQ. Trimming left V 0 bases short and J 0 bases short, with 9 bases between. The CDR3 DNA reads TGCGCCAGCAGCTTGGCGGGGGGCACAACTAATGAAAAACTGTTTTTT. Translated, it gives CASSLAGGTTNEKLFF.

The V call is TRBV19, the J call TRBJ2-1; 12 bases map to TRBD2. Germline V CDR1 and CDR2: LNHDA, SQIVND (reference sequence). The CDR3 consists of 19 residues. V shed 3 bases, J shed 0 bases, and the junction held 9 bases outside the gene matches. The CDR3 reads CASSISLAGGSSSYNEQFF. The CDR3 DNA follows: TGTGCCAGTAGTATCTCACTAGCGGGGGGCTCCAGCTCCTACAATGAGCAGTTCTTC.

With regard to this clone: The junction differs from germline at one of its ends, possibly a read error. The chain uses TRBV25-1 and TRBJ1-1; TRBD1 matches 7 bases. Per the germline V gene, CDR1 is MGHDK and CDR2 is SYGVNS. This CDR3 is 13 amino acids long. The CDR3 coding sequence is TGTGCCAGCAATCAACGGCAGGGGGGTGAAACTTTCTTT. Translating gives CASNQRQGGETFF.

V is TRBV6-2 or TRBV6-3 and J is TRBJ1-2, with TRBD1 as a possible D gene (5 bases). CDR3 size: 13 residues. Germline-derived CDR1 and CDR2 are MNHEY and SVGEGT. The ends were cut back, 2 bases at V and 8 bases at J, with 12 bases in the middle. The CDR3 DNA follows: TGTGCCAGCAGTTACGGGGGGTCGGGCGGCTACACCTTC. Protein product: CASSYGGSGGYTF.

This clone showed up just a few times. The V call is TRBV5-6, the J call TRBJ2-7; D not certain. V dropped 1 base and J dropped 9 bases, with 14 bases sitting between them. Germline V gene sequence: CDR1 SGHDT, CDR2 YYEEEE. CDR3 length: 13 residues. This CDR3 is CASSLMRSERQYF. The CDR3 DNA reads TGTGCCAGCAGCTTGATGAGGAGTGAAAGGCAGTACTTC.

The V gene is TRBV10-3, the J gene TRBJ2-3, with 8 positions matching TRBD2. The V gene end was trimmed by 4 bases and the J gene end by 1 base; junction bases not matched to a gene: 16. Germline V CDR1 and CDR2: ENHRY, SYGVKD. This CDR3 is built from 19 residues. Here the CDR3 reads CAISAPRGENVLRTDTQYF. The CDR3 DNA is TGTGCCATCAGTGCCCCGCGGGGGGAAAACGTGCTTCGCACAGATACGCAGTATTTT.